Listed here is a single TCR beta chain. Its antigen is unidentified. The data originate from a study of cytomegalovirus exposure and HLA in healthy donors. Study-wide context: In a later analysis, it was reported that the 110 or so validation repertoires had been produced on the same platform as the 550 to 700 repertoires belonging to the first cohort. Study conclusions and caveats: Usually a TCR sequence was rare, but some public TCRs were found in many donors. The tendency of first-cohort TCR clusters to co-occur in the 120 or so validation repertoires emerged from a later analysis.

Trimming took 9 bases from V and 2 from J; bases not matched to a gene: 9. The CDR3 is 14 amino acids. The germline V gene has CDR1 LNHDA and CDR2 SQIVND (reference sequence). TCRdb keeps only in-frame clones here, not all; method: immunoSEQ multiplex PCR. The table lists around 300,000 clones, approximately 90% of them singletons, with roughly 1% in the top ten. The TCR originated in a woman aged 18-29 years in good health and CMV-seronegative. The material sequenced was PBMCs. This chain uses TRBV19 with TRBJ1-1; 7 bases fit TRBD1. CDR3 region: CASKRDSLNTEAFF. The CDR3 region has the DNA TGTGCCAGCAAACGGGACAGCCTTAACACTGAAGCTTTCTTT. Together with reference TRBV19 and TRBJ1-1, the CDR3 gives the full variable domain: DGGITQSPKYLFRKEGQNVTLSCEQNLNHDAMYWYRQDPGQGLRLIYYSQIVNDFQKGDIAEGYSVSREKKESFPLTVTSAQKNPTAFYLCASKRDSLNTEAFFGQGTRLTVV.